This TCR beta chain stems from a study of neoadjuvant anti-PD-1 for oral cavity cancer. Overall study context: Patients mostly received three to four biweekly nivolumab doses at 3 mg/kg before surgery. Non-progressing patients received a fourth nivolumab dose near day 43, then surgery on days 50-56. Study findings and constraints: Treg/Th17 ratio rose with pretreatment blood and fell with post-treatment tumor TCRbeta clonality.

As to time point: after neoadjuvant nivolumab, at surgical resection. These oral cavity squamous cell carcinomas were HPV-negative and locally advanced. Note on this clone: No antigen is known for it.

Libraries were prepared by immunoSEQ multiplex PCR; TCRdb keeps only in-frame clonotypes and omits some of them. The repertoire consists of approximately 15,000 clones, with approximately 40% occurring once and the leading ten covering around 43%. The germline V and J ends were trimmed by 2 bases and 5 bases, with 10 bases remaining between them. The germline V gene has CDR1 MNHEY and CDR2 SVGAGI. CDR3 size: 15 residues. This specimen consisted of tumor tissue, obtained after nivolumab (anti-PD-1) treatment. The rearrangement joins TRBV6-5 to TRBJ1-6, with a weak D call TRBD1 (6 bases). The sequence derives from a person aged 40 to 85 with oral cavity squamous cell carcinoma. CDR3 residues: CASSYETGDNSPLHF. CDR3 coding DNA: TGTGCCAGCAGTTACGAGACAGGAGATAATTCACCCCTCCACTTT.